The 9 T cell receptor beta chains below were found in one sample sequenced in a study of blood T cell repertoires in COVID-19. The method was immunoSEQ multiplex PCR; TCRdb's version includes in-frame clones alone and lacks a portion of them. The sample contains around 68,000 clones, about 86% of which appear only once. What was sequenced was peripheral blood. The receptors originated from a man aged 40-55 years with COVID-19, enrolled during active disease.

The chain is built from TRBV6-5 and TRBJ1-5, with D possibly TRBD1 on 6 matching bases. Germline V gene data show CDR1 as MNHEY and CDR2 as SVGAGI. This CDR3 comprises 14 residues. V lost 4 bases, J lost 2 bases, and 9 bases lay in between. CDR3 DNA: TGTGCCAGCAGTTCCTCAGGGGGCAATCAGCCCCAGCATTTT. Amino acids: CASSSSGGNQPQHF.

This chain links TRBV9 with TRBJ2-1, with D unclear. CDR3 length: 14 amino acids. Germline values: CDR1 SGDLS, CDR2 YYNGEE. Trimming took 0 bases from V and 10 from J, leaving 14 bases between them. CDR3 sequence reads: CASSVDSTPREQFF. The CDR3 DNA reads TGTGCCAGCAGCGTAGACTCCACCCCCAGGGAGCAGTTCTTC.

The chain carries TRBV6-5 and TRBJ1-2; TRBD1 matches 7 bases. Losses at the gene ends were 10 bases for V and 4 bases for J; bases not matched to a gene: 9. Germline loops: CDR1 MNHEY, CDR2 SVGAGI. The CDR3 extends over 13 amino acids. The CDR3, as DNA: TGTGCCACAGGGGGGCGGGAGGCCTATGGCTACACCTTC. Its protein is CATGGREAYGYTF.

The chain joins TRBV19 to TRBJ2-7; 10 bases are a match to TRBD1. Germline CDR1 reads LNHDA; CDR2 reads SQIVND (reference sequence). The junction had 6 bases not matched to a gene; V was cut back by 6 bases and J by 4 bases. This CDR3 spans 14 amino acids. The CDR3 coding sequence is TGTGCCAGTAGGAAGGGACAGGGGAGATACGAGCAGTACTTC. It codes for CASRKGQGRYEQYF. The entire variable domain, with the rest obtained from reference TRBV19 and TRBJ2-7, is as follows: DGGITQSPKYLFRKEGQNVTLSCEQNLNHDAMYWYRQDPGQGLRLIYYSQIVNDFQKGDIAEGYSVSREKKESFPLTVTSAQKNPTAFYLCASRKGQGRYEQYFGPGTRLTVT.

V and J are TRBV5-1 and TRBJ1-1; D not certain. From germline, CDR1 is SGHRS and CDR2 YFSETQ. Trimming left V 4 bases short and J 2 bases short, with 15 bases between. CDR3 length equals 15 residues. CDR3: CASSVDNPPNTEAFF. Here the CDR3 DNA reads TGCGCCAGCAGCGTTGACAACCCTCCTAACACTGAAGCTTTCTTT.

Written as DNA, the CDR3 is TGTGCCTGGATGCAGGGGGCAAACACCGGGGAGCTGTTTTTT. Translating gives CAWMQGANTGELFF. This chain connects TRBV30 to TRBJ2-2; 8 bases match TRBD1. There are 14 residues in the CDR3. J lost 2 bases, V lost 4 bases, and 3 bases had no gene match. Germline CDR1 and CDR2: GTSNPN and SVGIG (reference sequence).

CDR3: CASVEVGNTEAFF. The CDR3, as DNA: TGCGCCAGCGTAGAGGTTGGGAACACTGAAGCTTTCTTT. The chain couples TRBV5-1 to TRBJ1-1; the D is unclear. The CDR3 loop spans 13 amino acids. The germline CDR1 and CDR2 sequences are SGHRS and YFSETQ. V was shortened by 7 bases and J by 1 base, with 11 bases between the two germline ends.

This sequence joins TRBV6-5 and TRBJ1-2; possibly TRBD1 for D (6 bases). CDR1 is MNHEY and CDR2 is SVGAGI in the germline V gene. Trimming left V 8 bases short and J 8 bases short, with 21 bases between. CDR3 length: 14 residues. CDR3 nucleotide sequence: TGTGCCAGCGAAGAGCAGGGGCGATCGAAAGGCTACACCTTC. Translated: CASEEQGRSKGYTF.

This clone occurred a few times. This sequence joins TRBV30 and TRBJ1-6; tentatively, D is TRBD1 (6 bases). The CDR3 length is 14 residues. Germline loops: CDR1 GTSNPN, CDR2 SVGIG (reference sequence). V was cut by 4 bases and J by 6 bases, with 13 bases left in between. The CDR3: CAWTRTDTNSPLHF. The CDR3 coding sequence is TGTGCCTGGACCCGGACAGATACTAATTCACCCCTCCACTTT.